This TCR beta chain appears in the sequencing data of a study of graft-versus-host responses after intestinal transplantation. About the research overall: All recipients got anti-thymocyte globulin induction, then tacrolimus and steroids for about 3 years. The study's findings and limits: Individuals who had graft-donor T cell macrochimerism had allografts that showed high graft-versus-host to host-versus-graft clonal ratios. GvH clone levels peaked in circulation, and this peak was associated with early post-transplant HvG declines.

The method was immunoSEQ multiplex PCR; TCRdb's version includes in-frame clones alone and lacks a portion of them. The data hold approximately 86,000 clones, with under 95% observed a single time. The CDR3 has 13 amino acids. Trimming cost V 4 bases and J 7 bases, with 11 bases left between them. Germline V gene lookup returns CDR1 WSHSY and CDR2 SAAADI. As regards this clone: The target antigen is unknown.

Source: unstimulated CD8+ T cells sorted from spleen or lymph node cells, taken before transplant. This chain connects TRBV10-2 to TRBJ2-4; D perhaps matches TRBD2 (5 bases). The receptor was derived from a human donor who was the organ donor for an intestinal transplant. Here the CDR3 DNA reads TGCGCCAGCAGTGGCTCGGGCGGGAACATTCAGTACTTC. This gives the protein CASSGSGGNIQYF.